Here is one TCR beta chain with its context. This specimen comes from a study of shared clonotypes between healthy human individuals. For every subset, genomic DNA was evenly distributed across several immunoSEQ plates. Assay used: immunoSEQ multiplex PCR; TCRdb lists only in-frame clones, some missing. The profile covers hundreds of thousands of clones, with 95% appearing a single time and over 0.1% taken by the ten largest. Cells designated naive CD8 were CD45RO-negative and were positively selected for CCR7, with terminally differentiated effector memory CD45RA+ cells excluded. Study donors comprised healthy, HIV-negative adults devoid of recent acute infection or vaccination. All of the donors resided in Nashville, Tennessee, and each was a Caucasian adult. This receptor was obtained from a woman aged 25 to 39 in good health. Sequenced: naive CD8+ T cells sorted from blood.

CDR3 in DNA: TGTGCCAGCAGTTTATTAGGACGGACTAATGGCTACGAGCAGTACTTC. This sequence encodes CASSLLGRTNGYEQYF. The chain has TRBV28 and TRBJ2-7; a possible D gene is TRBD2 (6 bases). V lost 1 base and J 3 bases, leaving 16 bases between the germline ends. Germline assignment: CDR1 MDHEN and CDR2 SYDVKM. The CDR3 is 16 residues long.